The rows below give T cell receptor beta chains drawn from one sample of a study of shared clonotypes between healthy human individuals. Libraries were prepared by immunoSEQ multiplex PCR; TCRdb keeps only in-frame clonotypes and omits some of them. The data contain approximately 2.3 million clones, approximately 95% of them singletons. The sample was naive CD4+ T cells from PBMCs. These receptors originate from a young man in good health. Some clones in this sample may be carry-over from other donors' samples. The conserved cysteine and the conserved F or W are not part of the CDR3 here.

V: TRBV6-6
J: TRBJ1-2
CDR3: ASSYSQGTYGYT

V: TRBV2
J: TRBJ1-1
CDR3: ASMAEQLNTEAF

V: TRBV7-8
J: TRBJ2-3
CDR3: ASSYTDTQY

V: TRBV29-1
J: TRBJ2-7
CDR3: SVSPKLGYEQY

V: TRBV5-1
J: TRBJ1-1
CDR3: ASSLGGDTEAF

V: TRBV5-4
J: TRBJ2-3
CDR3: ASSLNLRDRGPDTQY

V: TRBV20-1
J: TRBJ2-1
CDR3: SASRGNEQF

V: TRBV7-9
J: TRBJ2-5
CDR3: ASSLRRGRETQY

V: TRBV5-1
J: TRBJ1-5
CDR3: ASSLGGASQPQH

V: TRBV7-9
J: TRBJ2-2
CDR3: ASSLVLGQGRSGELF

V: TRBV5-1
J: TRBJ1-2
CDR3: ASRETEGGYT

V: TRBV5-1
J: TRBJ2-7
CDR3: ASSLVSGGHYEQY

V: TRBV7-2
J: TRBJ2-3
CDR3: ASSYLGLKAGTQY

V: TRBV6-1
J: TRBJ1-1
CDR3: ASTAMDTEAF

V: TRBV18
J: TRBJ1-4
CDR3: ASSPLGEKLF

V: TRBV6-6
J: TRBJ2-1
CDR3: ASSMDSYNEQF

V: TRBV18
J: TRBJ2-1
CDR3: ASSPTSSNEQF

V: TRBV11-2
J: TRBJ2-3
CDR3: ASSPSRDTQY

V: TRBV7-3
J: TRBJ2-3
CDR3: ASSLIPSSTDTQY

V: TRBV7-3
J: TRBJ1-5
CDR3: ASSKDRGQPQH

V: TRBV7-2
J: TRBJ2-1
CDR3: ASSLALSSGSIYNEQF